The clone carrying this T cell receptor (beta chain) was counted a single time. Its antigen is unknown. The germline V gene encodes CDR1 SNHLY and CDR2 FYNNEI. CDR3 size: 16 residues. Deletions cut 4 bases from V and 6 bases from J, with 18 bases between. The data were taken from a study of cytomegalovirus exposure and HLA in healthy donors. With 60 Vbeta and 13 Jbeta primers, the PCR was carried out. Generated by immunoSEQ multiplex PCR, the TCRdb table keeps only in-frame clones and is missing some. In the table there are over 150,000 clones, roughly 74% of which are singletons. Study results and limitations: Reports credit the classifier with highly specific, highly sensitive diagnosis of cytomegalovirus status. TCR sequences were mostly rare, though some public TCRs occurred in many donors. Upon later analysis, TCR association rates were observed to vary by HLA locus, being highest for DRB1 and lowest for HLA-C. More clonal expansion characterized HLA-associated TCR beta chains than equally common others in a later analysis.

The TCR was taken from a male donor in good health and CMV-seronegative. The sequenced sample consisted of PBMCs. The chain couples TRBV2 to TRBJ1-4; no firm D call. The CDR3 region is CASSVPRFDPYEKLFF. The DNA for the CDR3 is TGTGCCAGCAGTGTCCCTAGATTCGACCCGTATGAAAAACTGTTTTTT.